A selection of T cell receptor beta chains follows, all from one sample in a study of T-cell memory formation after mild COVID-19. TCRdb re-called the 5' RACE reads with MiXCR, one entry per CDR3 protein. The sample has 190,000 or so distinct CDR3 sequences, 20% to 25% seen once; the top ten hold under 25%. The sequencing input was PBMCs or a T cell subset sorted from them (not recorded which). The receptors derive from an adult woman who had mild COVID-19 (a few samples of this study predate the infection). Cell type and time point are not known. Both conserved end residues are part of each CDR3. The order of the fields is J gene, V gene, D gene, clone size, CDR3 DNA, CDR3 protein. The D gene is left open where the match is weak. A row's size may be missing; if present it is once, few, many or a size class.

>TRBJ2-7|TRBV2|-|few
TGTGCCAGCAACGAGGGACAAATATACGAGCAGTACTTC
CASNEGQIYEQYF
>TRBJ2-7|TRBV7-6|-|few
TGTGCCAGCGAGGACTCCCAAGATGGATCCTACGAGCAGTACTTC
CASEDSQDGSYEQYF
>TRBJ2-7|TRBV27|-|-
TGTGCCAGCAGTTTATCTGGGGACACTCACTACGAGCAGTACTTC
CASSLSGDTHYEQYF
>TRBJ1-1|TRBV12-3/TRBV12-4|-|few
TGTGCCAGCAGTTTAGAGGGGACCGCGAACACTGAAGCTTTCTTT
CASSLEGTANTEAFF
>TRBJ2-5|TRBV7-9|TRBD1|-
TGTGCCAGCAGCTTAGTCATCCGGGACAGGGGGCCGGAGGTCCAGTACTTC
CASSLVIRDRGPEVQYF
>TRBJ2-1|TRBV11-3|TRBD2|-
TGTGCCAGCAGCCCCCGGACTAGCGGCCATTACAATGAGCAGTTCTTC
CASSPRTSGHYNEQFF
>TRBJ1-1|TRBV7-9|-|-
TGTGCCAGCAGCACGACGCCGGGAACCACTGAAGCTTTCTTT
CASSTTPGTTEAFF
>TRBJ2-7|TRBV29-1|-|few
TGCAGCGTCGTTTCACAACAGGGATTCTTTGGTGGGCAGTACTTC
CSVVSQQGFFGGQYF
>TRBJ2-5|TRBV9|-|few
TGTGCCAGCAGCCCTCGGGCGGGGTACCAAGAGACCCAGTACTTC
CASSPRAGYQETQYF
>TRBJ2-1|TRBV30|TRBD1|few
TGTGCCTGGAGTGTACCCAGGGGGCTTTACAATGAGCAGTTCTTC
CAWSVPRGLYNEQFF
>TRBJ1-1|TRBV5-1|-|-
TGCGCCAGCAGCTGGGACCTAGGGACCACTGAAGCTTTCTTT
CASSWDLGTTEAFF
>TRBJ2-6|TRBV9|TRBD1|few
TGTGCCAGCAGCTACGACAGGGGGATGTTCTCTGGGGCCAACGTCCTGACTTTC
CASSYDRGMFSGANVLTF
>TRBJ1-5|TRBV4-1|TRBD1|-
TGCGCCAGCAGCAAAGACAGGGATCAGCCCCAGCATTTT
CASSKDRDQPQHF
>TRBJ1-1|TRBV6-6|TRBD1|-
TGTGCCAGCAGTTACCTTGACAGGGGGGACCGTGAAGCTTTCTTT
CASSYLDRGDREAFF
>TRBJ2-3|TRBV5-6|-|-
TGTGCCAGCAGCTTGCCCCTCACTAAGCGGGCGGTCCTCACGTATACGCAGTATTTT
CASSLPLTKRAVLTYTQYF
>TRBJ2-2|TRBV7-9|-|-
TGTGCCAGCAGCACCATGGGACAATTCACCGGGGAGCTGTTTTTT
CASSTMGQFTGELFF
>TRBJ2-2|TRBV7-2|TRBD1|-
TGTGCCAGCAGCTCGGGATCAGGGGGCAGGGCCGGGGAGCTGTTTTTT
CASSSGSGGRAGELFF
>TRBJ2-7|TRBV15|TRBD2|-
TGTGCCACCAGCGGTACGGGAGGGGTGGGCGCCTACGAGCAGTACTTC
CATSGTGGVGAYEQYF
>TRBJ1-1|TRBV5-1|-|few
TGCGCCAGCAGCTTGGAGGGCTACGGGGGCACTGAAGCTTTCTTT
CASSLEGYGGTEAFF
>TRBJ1-2|TRBV13|TRBD1|once
TGTGCCAGCAGTCAAAGCAGGGGGCCATACTATGGCTACACCTTC
CASSQSRGPYYGYTF
>TRBJ2-7|TRBV7-6|TRBD1|many
TGTGCCAGCAGCTTAGGGACAGGGGGCGAGCAGTACTTC
CASSLGTGGEQYF
>TRBJ2-1|TRBV7-9|-|-
TGTGCCAGCAGGGCGGTTGAGAATGAGCAGTTCTTC
CASRAVENEQFF
>TRBJ2-5|TRBV20-1|TRBD2|few
TGCAGTGCTAGAGATAGCCTAGCGGGGGGCCAAGAGACCCAGTACTTC
CSARDSLAGGQETQYF
>TRBJ2-7|TRBV9|TRBD1|few
TGTGCCAGCAGCGTAGACGACAGGGGTGGGGAGCAGTACTTC
CASSVDDRGGEQYF
>TRBJ1-1|TRBV7-8|-|few
TGTGCCAGCAGCTTCGTTAGGGGGGGACCTAACACTGAAGCTTTCTTT
CASSFVRGGPNTEAFF
>TRBJ1-1|TRBV7-9|-|many
TGTGCCAGCAGCCCCAGCCCCATGAACACTGAAGCTTTCTTT
CASSPSPMNTEAFF
>TRBJ2-4|TRBV7-9|-|few
TGTGCCAGCAGCTCAAGTGGGGTCTTAGACATTCAGTACTTC
CASSSSGVLDIQYF
>TRBJ1-1|TRBV12-3/TRBV12-4|-|-
TGTGCCAGCAGAACACAGGGAGACACTGAAGCTTTCTTT
CASRTQGDTEAFF
>TRBJ1-1|TRBV12-3/TRBV12-4|-|-
TGTGCCAGCAGTTTATACAGGACGTTGAACACTGAAGCTTTCTTT
CASSLYRTLNTEAFF
>TRBJ1-2|TRBV7-9|-|-
TGTGCCGGCAGCCCGACCCGGACAGACTATGGCTACACCTTC
CAGSPTRTDYGYTF
>TRBJ2-5|TRBV6-1|-|once
TGTGCCAGCAGTGTTGGGCGGGACAACCAAGAGACCCAGTACTTC
CASSVGRDNQETQYF
>TRBJ2-7|TRBV27|-|-
TGTGCCAGCAGTTTCGCCGCGCAGCCGATATACGAGCAGTACTTC
CASSFAAQPIYEQYF
>TRBJ2-7|TRBV5-6|-|few
TGTGCCAGCAGCTTGGGGGCGGGGAACGAGCAGTACTTC
CASSLGAGNEQYF
>TRBJ2-7|TRBV28|-|-
TGTGCCAGCAGAGACCTACACGGAGACTACGAGCAGTACTTC
CASRDLHGDYEQYF
>TRBJ2-7|TRBV29-1|-|-
TGCAGTTGTGTGTCCGACAGCCTCTACGAGCAGTACTTC
CSCVSDSLYEQYF
>TRBJ1-2|TRBV7-9|TRBD1|few
TGTGCCAGCAGCTTAAGTACAGGGGGTAACTATGGCTACACCTTC
CASSLSTGGNYGYTF
>TRBJ2-7|TRBV4-1|-|many
TGCGCCAGCAGCCCCAGCCCGCGGGGCTACGAGCAGTACTTC
CASSPSPRGYEQYF
>TRBJ1-4|TRBV12-3/TRBV12-4|TRBD1|few
TGTGCCAGCAGCTCCACAGGGGGCCCTAATGAAAAACTGTTTTTT
CASSSTGGPNEKLFF
>TRBJ1-5|TRBV20-1|-|few
TGCAGTGCTAGAATAGGGAGCCAGCCCCAGCATTTT
CSARIGSQPQHF
>TRBJ2-3|TRBV27|-|few
TGTGCCAGCAGTTTGGCCGATTGGAGCACAGATACGCAGTATTTT
CASSLADWSTDTQYF
>TRBJ2-7|TRBV3-1|-|few
TGTGCCAGCAGCCCTGAGGATTCCCACGAGCAGTACTTC
CASSPEDSHEQYF
>TRBJ2-7|TRBV7-9|-|-
TGTGCCAGCAGCTCCAAGGACACCTCTTCCTACGAGCAGTACTTC
CASSSKDTSSYEQYF
>TRBJ1-2|TRBV13|TRBD1|-
TGTGCCAGCAGCGTTGGACAGGGATCTTATGGCTACACCTTC
CASSVGQGSYGYTF
>TRBJ2-7|TRBV10-2|TRBD2|-
TGCGCCAGCAGTGAGTCGAGCGGGAGTGTCTCCTACGAGCAGTACTTC
CASSESSGSVSYEQYF
>TRBJ2-7|TRBV24-1|-|-
TGTGACACCAGCTCCGCCCCCGACGAGCAGTACTTC
CDTSSAPDEQYF
>TRBJ1-1|TRBV6-5|-|-
TGTGCCAGCAGTTCCGACAAGGGCACTGAAGCTTTCTTT
CASSSDKGTEAFF
>TRBJ2-1|TRBV27|-|few
TGTGCCAGCAGTATGGGGAATGAGCAGTTCTTC
CASSMGNEQFF
>TRBJ2-1|TRBV11-3|-|few
TGTGCCAGCAGCGGGATCGTGAGCGGCGGCAATGAGCAGTTCTTC
CASSGIVSGGNEQFF
>TRBJ2-7|TRBV2|-|-
TGTGCCAGCGTTGACAGTCCCTACGAGCAGTACTTC
CASVDSPYEQYF
>TRBJ1-1|TRBV13|-|-
TGTGCCAGCAGCTCCCTAAGCACGGCCGGGGGATATCTTACTGAAGCTTTCTTT
CASSSLSTAGGYLTEAFF
>TRBJ1-2|TRBV3-1|-|few
TGTGCCAGCAGCCAGGAGGGGATTAATGGCTACACCTTC
CASSQEGINGYTF
>TRBJ2-5|TRBV11-2|-|few
TGTGCCAGCAGCTTAGGCCGTTTGAGACAGCAAGAGACCCAGTACTTC
CASSLGRLRQQETQYF